This TCR beta chain derives from a study of T cell repertoires in cytomegalovirus infection. In its sample, this clonotype was seen a few times. The CDR3 contains 16 residues. The germline V gene encodes CDR1 PRHDT and CDR2 FYEKMQ (reference sequence). Trimming took off 4 bases at V and 0 bases at J, with 14 bases between the two ends. TCRdb used MiXCR to reprocess the reads, holding one entry per CDR3 protein. The sample includes about 490,000 distinct CDR3 sequences, 16% of them seen just once. Sequenced input: CD8+ T cells from PBMCs. The sequence was collected from a human donor in good health (CMV status not recorded). Some clones in this sample may be carry-over from other donors' samples. The gene calls are TRBV13 and TRBJ2-3; no clear D. The CDR3 is CASSSRLPSSTDTQYF. In DNA, the CDR3 is TGTGCCAGCAGCTCCCGACTCCCTTCTAGCACAGATACGCAGTATTTT.